This TCR beta chain was profiled in a study of early stage breast cancer tumors. TCRdb's table, derived via immunoSEQ multiplex PCR, lists solely in-frame clones and lacks some. This table holds 69,000 or so clones, approximately 80% found once. General observations from the study: Compared with adjacent normal breast, tumors showed about 2.5-fold denser, more clonal T cells. Unsorted bulk genomic DNA sequencing lacked pairing and functional marker data. Most shared enriched TCRB sequences were commonly generated ones.

As for this clone: As yet, its antigen is unknown.

The germline V gene encodes CDR1 MNHEY and CDR2 SMNVEV (reference sequence). The CDR3 is 17 residues long. The J segment lost 10 bases and the V segment lost 2 bases, leaving 16 bases of the junction unmatched. This chain uses TRBV27 with TRBJ2-1; 8 nucleotides match TRBD2. This TCR was recovered from a person in their forties with breast cancer. Source material: blood. CDR3 DNA: TGTGCCAGCAGTTTAGATACTGCGGGAGGCCCCCTTTCGGAGCAGTTCTTC. Translating it yields CASSLDTAGGPLSEQFF.